The 29 T cell receptor beta chains given below trace back to one sample, sequenced in a study of OX40 agonist ivuxolimab in advanced cancers. TCRdb's copy holds only in-frame clones and misses some; the assay was immunoSEQ multiplex PCR. The sample yields more than 20,000 clones, around 84% seen once. This material consisted of CD4+ or CD8+ T cells sorted from blood, taken in a trial of the OX40 agonist ivuxolimab. Every receptor here comes from an adult with an advanced solid tumor such as melanoma, head and neck, liver or kidney cancer.

J is TRBJ2-7 and V is TRBV6-6; TRBD2 might be the D (5 bases). CDR1 and CDR2 (germline): MNHNY, SVGAGI (reference sequence). This CDR3 is 16 amino acids long. V shed 0 bases and J shed 5 bases, with 17 bases lying between them. CDR3 sequence reads: CASSYSREPFYHEQYF. The CDR3 DNA is TGTGCCAGCAGTTACTCGAGGGAGCCTTTCTATCACGAGCAGTACTTC.

This sequence joins TRBV7-3 and TRBJ2-1, with TRBD2 identical over 10 bases. Germline V gene sequence: CDR1 SGHTA, CDR2 FQGTGA. V shed 5 bases and J 6 bases; nucleotides not matched to a gene: 13. This CDR3 contains 17 residues. Here the CDR3 reads CASSPGSGRASGNEQFF. DNA for the CDR3: TGTGCCAGCAGCCCAGGCAGCGGGAGGGCCTCGGGCAATGAGCAGTTCTTC.

This clone was seen a handful of times. The V gene is TRBV15, the J gene TRBJ2-7; maybe TRBD2 (7 bases). The CDR3 length is 15 residues. The germline gives CDR1 LNHNV, CDR2 YYDKDF (reference sequence). Trimming stripped 0 bases from V and 3 bases from J, with 12 bases between. The DNA for the CDR3 is TGTGCCACCAGCAGAGATGGGAGGGGGGACTACGAGCAGTACTTC. It yields the protein CATSRDGRGDYEQYF.

The V gene is TRBV4-1, the J gene TRBJ2-1, with 11 positions matching TRBD1. The CDR3 runs to 15 residues. The junction had 8 bases not matched to a gene; V was cut back by 4 bases and J by 9 bases. Germline CDR1 MGHRA, CDR2 YSYEKL. CDR3 protein: CASSLPGQGASEQFF. CDR3 in DNA: TGCGCCAGCAGCCTGCCCGGACAGGGGGCCTCTGAGCAGTTCTTC.

The chain combines TRBV5-4 with TRBJ2-7; D remains ambiguous. Germline CDR1 is SGHNT and CDR2 is YYREEE (reference sequence). The CDR3 loop spans 16 amino acids. V shed 0 bases and J shed 6 bases, with 19 bases lying between them. CDR3 coding DNA: TGTGCCAGCAGCTTGGCAGCAGGACCGGACGGCCGCGAGCAGTACTTC. This sequence encodes CASSLAAGPDGREQYF.

The chain combines TRBV5-1 with TRBJ1-1; D perhaps matches TRBD1 (5 bases). CDR3 length equals 15 residues. Germline V gene lookup returns CDR1 SGHRS and CDR2 YFSETQ. Trimming removed 0 bases at V and 0 bases at J, with 9 bases between. CDR3 DNA: TGCGCCAGCAGCTTGGGAGGACATGTGAACACTGAAGCTTTCTTT. This translates into CASSLGGHVNTEAFF.

This chain connects TRBV11-2 to TRBJ2-5; D not resolved. The closer fit of TRBJ2-7 to the DNA end suggests the J call may be wrong. Looked up from germline, CDR1 is SGHAT and CDR2 is FQNNGV. The length of the CDR3 is 14 residues. CDR3 sequence (DNA): TGTGCCAGCAGCTTAACATCCAGCTCCTACGAGCAGTACTTC. As protein: CASSLTSSSYEQYF.

The chain recombines TRBV5-1 with TRBJ1-2; 11 nucleotides align to TRBD1. V shed 2 bases and J 6 bases; nucleotides not matched to a gene: 3. Germline values: CDR1 SGHRS, CDR2 YFSETQ. The CDR3 extends over 14 amino acids. CDR3 sequence (DNA): TGCGCCAGCAGCTTCGCGGGACAGGGGGATGGCTACACCTTC. Translation gives CASSFAGQGDGYTF. The full variable domain, completed using reference TRBV5-1 and TRBJ1-2, is KAGVTQTPRYLIKTRGQQVTLSCSPISGHRSVSWYQQTPGQGLQFLFEYFSETQRNKGNFPGRFSGRQFSNSRSEMNVSTLELGDSALYLCASSFAGQGDGYTFGSGTRLTVV.

The chain has TRBV5-1 and TRBJ2-2; perhaps TRBD1 as D (5 bases). Germline lookup yields CDR1 SGHRS and CDR2 YFSETQ. CDR3 size: 18 residues. V was trimmed by 0 bases and J by 4 bases, leaving 19 bases between them. CDR3 protein: CASSLAPGQTTSTGELFF. CDR3 in DNA: TGCGCCAGCAGCTTGGCCCCTGGACAAACCACATCCACCGGGGAGCTGTTTTTT.

The genes are TRBV9 and TRBJ2-1, with D unresolved. The CDR3 spans 13 residues. The V end was cut by 1 base, the J end by 7 bases, with 9 bases between. CDR1 SGDLS and CDR2 YYNGEE come from the germline V gene. CDR3 in amino acids: CASSVPDVNEQFF. The CDR3 bases are TGTGCCAGCAGCGTACCGGACGTGAATGAGCAGTTCTTC.

This chain uses TRBV28 with TRBJ1-1; 9 nucleotides line up with TRBD1. The CDR3 is 14 residues long. The junction had 11 bases not matched to a gene; V was cut back by 4 bases and J by 11 bases. Germline CDR1 and CDR2: MDHEN and SYDVKM. DNA for the CDR3: TGTGCCAGCAGTTGGGGGACAGGGTCCCAGGAGGCTTTCTTT. Its protein product is CASSWGTGSQEAFF.

The chain combines TRBV5-1 with TRBJ1-2, with 9 bases identical to TRBD1. CDR3 length: 18 amino acids. In germline, CDR1 is SGHRS, CDR2 YFSETQ. Trimming at V came to 0 bases and at J to 2 bases, leaving 11 bases not matched to a gene. CDR3 bases: TGCGCCAGCAGCTTGGACCCCCTCGGACAGGGGCTCAACTATGGCTACACCTTC. Translated, it gives CASSLDPLGQGLNYGYTF.

This sequence joins TRBV27 and TRBJ2-7; a possible D gene is TRBD1 (6 bases). This CDR3 spans 14 amino acids. Trimming took 3 bases from V and 1 from J, leaving 10 bases between them. Germline V CDR1 and CDR2: MNHEY, SMNVEV (reference sequence). Here the CDR3 DNA reads TGTGCCAGCAGTTTCCAGGGGCTATCCTACGAGCAGTACTTC. Protein: CASSFQGLSYEQYF.

This chain joins TRBV15 and TRBJ2-2; D gene uncertain. The CDR3 sequence is 13 residues long. Deletions cut 7 bases from V and 0 bases from J, with 6 bases between. CDR1 is LNHNV and CDR2 is YYDKDF in the germline V gene (reference sequence). CDR3 bases: TGTGCCACCAAACTCCCGAACACCGGGGAGCTGTTTTTT. Its translation is CATKLPNTGELFF.

The chain recombines TRBV6-1 with TRBJ2-3, with TRBD2 as a possible D gene (6 bases). The V and J ends lost 5 bases and 3 bases respectively, with 9 bases between them. This CDR3 is built from 13 residues. CDR1 is MNHNS and CDR2 is SASEGT in the germline V gene. CDR3 loop: CASSLAETDTQYF. CDR3 DNA: TGTGCCAGCAGTTTAGCGGAGACAGATACGCAGTATTTT.

The rearrangement links TRBV18 to TRBJ1-5; TRBD1 matches 7 bases. The germline CDR1 and CDR2 sequences are KGHSH and LQKENI. The V segment lost 5 bases and the J segment 3 bases; nucleotides outside the gene matches: 10. There are 16 residues in the CDR3. Written as DNA, the CDR3 is TGTGCCAGCTCATCCCGAACAGGGGACTTCAATCAGCCCCAGCATTTT. As protein: CASSSRTGDFNQPQHF.

The V gene is TRBV18, the J gene TRBJ2-2; 8 bases agree with TRBD2. V dropped 4 bases and J dropped 13; count of bases not matched to a gene: 8. Germline V gene sequence: CDR1 KGHSH, CDR2 LQKENI. The CDR3 is 13 residues long. The CDR3 reads CASSLSAGGGLFF. In nucleotides, the CDR3 is TGTGCCAGCTCACTATCCGCGGGAGGAGGGCTGTTTTTT. Based on the CDR3 plus reference TRBV18 and TRBJ2-2, the full variable domain is NAGVMQNPRHLVRRRGQEARLRCSPMKGHSHVYWYRQLPEEGLKFMVYLQKENIIDESGMPKERFSAEFPKEGPSILRIQQVVRGDSAAYFCASSLSAGGGLFFGEGSRLTVL.

This sequence joins TRBV7-3 and TRBJ2-5, with 10 positions matching TRBD1. CDR1 is SGHTA and CDR2 is FQGTGA in the germline V gene. V lost 5 bases to trimming and J lost 5 bases; unmatched junction nucleotides: 8. This CDR3 region has 15 residues. DNA of the CDR3: TGTGCCAGCAGCCCCGGGACAGGGGTTGGGGAGACCCAGTACTTC. It is translated as CASSPGTGVGETQYF.

This clone has a handful of counts. The gene calls are TRBV7-6 and TRBJ1-2; D not certain. V was trimmed by 4 bases and J by 7 bases, leaving 10 bases between them. CDR3 length: 12 amino acids. Germline V CDR1 and CDR2: SGHVS, FNYEAQ. The CDR3 coding sequence is TGTGCCAGCAGCTCCCCAATGAGTGGCTACACCTTC. Protein product: CASSSPMSGYTF.

The chain uses TRBV29-1 and TRBJ2-3, with D possibly being TRBD2 (5 bases). Germline V gene lookup returns CDR1 SQVTM and CDR2 ANQGSEA. The CDR3 loop spans 11 amino acids. The ends were cut back, 3 bases at V and 5 bases at J, with 6 bases in the middle. The CDR3 loop is CSVDAGDTQYF. CDR3 in DNA: TGCAGCGTTGATGCGGGAGATACGCAGTATTTT.

J is TRBJ2-7 and V is TRBV15, with D possibly being TRBD2 (5 bases). The CDR3 contains 13 residues. CDR1 is LNHNV, CDR2 YYDKDF, per germline (reference sequence). Between the trimmed V and J ends, which lost 5 bases and 7 bases, there was a span of 15 bases. The CDR3 loop is CATSPAEPGEQYF. DNA for the CDR3: TGTGCCACCAGCCCCGCCGAGCCGGGGGAGCAGTACTTC.

The chain couples TRBV4-1 to TRBJ2-7; D possibly corresponds to TRBD1 (6 bases). The CDR3 has 16 residues. The V end was cut by 0 bases, the J end by 2 bases, with 14 bases between. CDR1 is MGHRA, CDR2 YSYEKL, per germline. CDR3 in amino acids: CASSQEFGTPAYEQYF. CDR3 nucleotide sequence: TGCGCCAGCAGCCAAGAGTTTGGGACACCCGCCTACGAGCAGTACTTC.

The chain has TRBV11-2 and TRBJ2-7; tentatively, D is TRBD2 (6 bases). Germline-derived CDR1 and CDR2 are SGHAT and FQNNGV. Trimming shortened V by 5 bases and J by 5 bases, and 16 bases separated the two germline ends. The length of the CDR3 is 14 residues. CDR3 bases: TGTGCCAGCAGCCCTTTCGGGGAGGTCGACGAGCAGTACTTC. It is translated as CASSPFGEVDEQYF.

The chain combines TRBV6-5 with TRBJ2-7, with 9 bases lining up with TRBD2. The CDR3 runs to 15 residues. V was clipped by 6 bases and J by 4 bases; unmatched bases: 10. From germline, CDR1 is MNHEY and CDR2 SVGAGI. The CDR3 DNA follows: TGTGCCAGCAGCGACATAGCGGGAGTCGTTTACGAGCAGTACTTC. The encoded protein is CASSDIAGVVYEQYF.

This clone was counted between two and nine times. The gene calls are TRBV6-4 and TRBJ2-2, with D tentatively TRBD2 (6 bases). CDR1 and CDR2 (germline): MRHNA, SNTAGT. Trimming took 4 bases from V and 1 from J, leaving 7 bases between them. The CDR3 has 14 amino acids. CDR3 in DNA: TGTGCCAGCAGTGCGGGGGTGAACACCGGGGAGCTGTTTTTT. Its protein product is CASSAGVNTGELFF.

This clone is labeled as medium-sized. The chain employs TRBV7-8 and TRBJ2-2; a weak D match, TRBD2 (6 bases). Trimming left V 4 bases short and J 7 bases short, with 16 bases between. Per germline, CDR1 SGHVS and CDR2 FQNEAQ. CDR3 size: 15 residues. The CDR3 nucleotides are TGTGCCAGCAGCTCTAGACTAGGCAGTGGCGGGGAGCTGTTTTTT. Translating gives CASSSRLGSGGELFF.

This chain joins TRBV30 and TRBJ1-4, with a possible D match to TRBD1 (6 bases). V gave up 4 bases and J gave up 8 bases, with 20 bases separating them. CDR3 length equals 15 residues. Germline CDR1 GTSNPN, CDR2 SVGIG (reference sequence). The CDR3 is CAWTGDGGPGEKLFF. CDR3 sequence (DNA): TGTGCCTGGACGGGGGACGGGGGGCCGGGGGAAAAACTGTTTTTT.

The chain is built from TRBV30 and TRBJ2-7; 8 bases align to TRBD1. The CDR3 has 13 amino acids. V was pared by 4 bases and J by 5 bases, with 7 bases of the junction left unmatched. CDR1 and CDR2 (germline): GTSNPN, SVGIG (reference sequence). This CDR3 is CAWNPGQEDEQYF. The CDR3 coding sequence is TGTGCCTGGAACCCGGGACAGGAGGACGAGCAGTACTTC.

The J gene is TRBJ2-5, the V gene TRBV27, with D possibly TRBD2 on 5 matching bases. The V end was cut by 5 bases, the J end by 10 bases, with 20 bases between. The CDR3 runs to 14 residues. CDR1 is MNHEY, CDR2 SMNVEV, per germline (reference sequence). CDR3 bases: TGTGCCAGCAGTCCCTGGACGGGCGCAGAGGGCCAGTACTTC. It is translated as CASSPWTGAEGQYF.